What follows are 13 T cell receptor beta chains derived from one specimen sequenced in a study of monozygotic twins with inflammatory bowel disease. TCRdb re-called the 5' RACE reads; every CDR3 protein appears as one record, without DNA. This sample's clone table lists 150,000 to 200,000 distinct CDR3 sequences. Sequenced: blood. The origin of the receptors is a human donor with ulcerative colitis or Crohn's disease, or a healthy co-twin of an affected twin (not recorded which).

The chain combines TRBV25-1 with TRBJ2-3; the D call of TRBD1 rests on TCRdb alone, since no DNA is present to check it. The CDR3 has 16 amino acids. In germline, CDR1 is MGHDK, CDR2 SYGVNS. This CDR3 reads CASSPIGTGPTDTQYF. Looking up the rest from reference TRBV25-1 and TRBJ2-3 gives the full variable domain: EADIYQTPRYLVIGTGKKITLECSQTMGHDKMYWYQQDPGMELHLIHYSYGVNSTEKGDLSSESTVSRIRTEHFPLTLESARPSHTSQYLCASSPIGTGPTDTQYFGPGTRLTVL.

The chain links TRBV10-3 to TRBJ2-1. This CDR3 spans 14 amino acids. The germline V gene has CDR1 ENHRY and CDR2 SYGVKD. The CDR3 region is CAISDDHPQDEQFF.

The chain couples TRBV7-9 to TRBJ2-1; absent DNA, TCRdb's TRBD1 call cannot be checked. Germline lookup yields CDR1 SEHNR and CDR2 FQNEAQ (reference sequence). The CDR3 length is 12 residues. The CDR3 sequence is CASSLMGGEQFF. The full variable domain, rest sourced from reference TRBV7-9 and TRBJ2-1, is DTGVSQNPRHKITKRGQNVTFRCDPISEHNRLYWYRQTLGQGPEFLTYFQNEAQLEKSRLLSDRFSAERPKGSFSTLEIQRTEQGDSAMYLCASSLMGGEQFFGPGTRLTVL.

The chain has TRBV9 and TRBJ2-5; the TCRdb call, TRBD2, lacks DNA for checking. The CDR3 consists of 15 residues. Germline V gene sequence: CDR1 SGDLS, CDR2 YYNGEE. The CDR3 reads CASSVGSAGGSTQYF.

The gene calls are TRBV2 and TRBJ1-2. The CDR3 consists of 13 residues. Germline V gene sequence: CDR1 SNHLY, CDR2 FYNNEI. The CDR3 sequence: CASSITPNYGYTF.

The chain combines TRBV4-3 with TRBJ2-7; without DNA, the TCRdb call of TRBD2 cannot be checked. Per germline, CDR1 LGHNA and CDR2 YSLEER. The CDR3 covers 15 residues. CDR3 residues: CASSQDRAGGTNQYF.

The genes are TRBV28 and TRBJ2-3; the TCRdb call, TRBD2, lacks DNA for checking. From germline, CDR1 is MDHEN and CDR2 SYDVKM. This CDR3 spans 15 amino acids. The CDR3 here is CASGRGLSSTDTQYF.

V is TRBV10-3 and J is TRBJ1-3; the TCRdb call, TRBD1, lacks DNA for checking. There are 14 residues in the CDR3. From germline, CDR1 is ENHRY and CDR2 SYGVKD. This CDR3 is CAIRRDNSGNTIYF.

The rearrangement joins TRBV15 to TRBJ1-5. The CDR3 has 14 residues. CDR1 is LNHNV, CDR2 YYDKDF, per germline (reference sequence). The CDR3 loop is CATSRENRGQPQHF.

V gene TRBV27 combines with J gene TRBJ2-2. This CDR3 is 15 amino acids long. The germline V gene has CDR1 MNHEY and CDR2 SMNVEV (reference sequence). The CDR3 region is CASSLGTATTGELFF.

This chain connects TRBV10-3 to TRBJ1-2; the TCRdb D gene call, TRBD1, has no DNA to confirm it. Germline V lookup: CDR1 ENHRY, CDR2 SYGVKD. The CDR3 covers 13 residues. The CDR3 here is CAIRTAPVTGYTF.

This chain uses TRBV29-1 with TRBJ2-1. CDR1 SQVTM and CDR2 ANQGSEA come from the germline V gene. The CDR3 runs to 14 residues. The CDR3 loop reads CSVESWGSYNEQFF.

CDR3 sequence reads: CASRDRVNTEAFF. The chain links TRBV2 to TRBJ1-1; TCRdb's D call of TRBD1 is untestable without DNA. The germline V gene has CDR1 SNHLY and CDR2 FYNNEI. This CDR3 has 13 residues.